This TCR beta chain came from a study of blood T cell repertoires in COVID-19. The wider study: The United States, Italy and Spain provided the acute and convalescent COVID-19 samples. From T cells, B-cell-depleted T cells, or PBMCs came the material, which was cDNA or gDNA.

This clone has more than one count but fewer than ten. Per the study methods: Estimation of nucleated cell counts was performed using reference gene primer amplification. Profiling relied on immunoSEQ multiplex PCR, and the TCRdb table lists in-frame clones only, not all of them. V, J and clone size were drawn from that table, and D and trimming were deduced from the DNA. Among roughly 100,000 clones, around 81% were seen once, and the ten largest hold 30% to 45%. V gave up 6 bases and J gave up 4 bases; unmatched junction bases: 5. CDR1 SNHLY and CDR2 FYNNEI come from the germline V gene. This CDR3 is built from 13 residues.

Sequencing was done on a sample of peripheral blood. The J gene is TRBJ1-1, the V gene TRBV2; 7 bases fit TRBD1. This clonotype was obtained from an elderly man with acute or convalescent COVID-19. The CDR3 loop reads CASRQGESTEAFF. The CDR3 coding sequence is TGTGCCAGCAGGCAGGGGGAGAGCACTGAAGCTTTCTTT.